Below, 25 T cell receptor beta chains from the same sample are listed, as sequenced in a study of cytomegalovirus exposure and HLA in healthy donors. Data came from immunoSEQ multiplex PCR; TCRdb stores just in-frame clones and leaves some out. This table holds about 110,000 clones, about 94% found once. Sequenced input: PBMCs. These receptors were obtained from a woman aged 18 to 35 in good health and CMV-seronegative.

The chain combines TRBV7-6 with TRBJ2-3; the D gene is possibly TRBD2 (7 bases). Per germline, CDR1 SGHVS and CDR2 FNYEAQ. The CDR3 consists of 15 residues. The V end was cut by 3 bases, the J end by 2 bases, with 12 bases between. The CDR3 DNA is TGTGCCAGCAGCTTTTCGGGGGGCAACACAGATACGCAGTATTTT. Its protein is CASSFSGGNTDTQYF. Full variable domain (rest looked up from reference TRBV7-6 and TRBJ2-3): GAGVSQSPRYKVTKRGQDVALRCDPISGHVSLYWYRQALGQGPEFLTYFNYEAQQDKSGLPNDRFSAERPEGSISTLTIQRTEQRDSAMYRCASSFSGGNTDTQYFGPGTRLTVL.

A note on this clone: At one end, the junction sequence differs from germline, possibly due to a read error. In DNA form, the CDR3 reads TGTGCCAGCAGCTTGGCGGTAGCGGGGGGCCTACCGGGAGACTTC. Its protein product is CASSLAVAGGLPGDF. The V call is TRBV5-6, the J call TRBJ2-7; 10 nucleotides match TRBD2. CDR3 size: 15 residues. Per germline, CDR1 SGHDT and CDR2 YYEEEE.

J is TRBJ2-5 and V is TRBV28; 7 nucleotides align to TRBD2. Germline CDR1 reads MDHEN; CDR2 reads SYDVKM. This CDR3 is built from 15 residues. The V gene end was trimmed by 1 base and the J gene end by 3 bases; junction bases not matched to a gene: 5. CDR3: CASSLSAGVKETQYF. CDR3 in DNA: TGTGCCAGCAGTTTATCTGCGGGGGTGAAAGAGACCCAGTACTTC.

The J gene is TRBJ2-2, the V gene TRBV4-3; 9 positions agree with TRBD1. Germline V gives CDR1 LGHNA, CDR2 YSLEER. With V trimmed by 3 bases and J by 0 bases, 2 bases remained unmatched. The CDR3 contains 16 residues. CDR3 sequence: CASSQGQGANTGELFF. CDR3 sequence (DNA): TGCGCCAGCAGCCAGGGACAGGGCGCGAACACCGGGGAGCTGTTTTTT.

The V and J genes are TRBV2 and TRBJ1-2, with 11 nucleotides matching TRBD1. The CDR3 length is 16 residues. Germline V lookup: CDR1 SNHLY, CDR2 FYNNEI. J lost 4 bases, V lost 5 bases, and 9 bases had no gene match. DNA of the CDR3: TGTGCCAGCAGTCCCGGGACAGGGGGTATCCCCTATGGCTACACCTTC. Its translation: CASSPGTGGIPYGYTF.

The chain links TRBV7-2 to TRBJ1-3, with D possibly TRBD1 on 5 matching bases. From germline, CDR1 is SGHTA and CDR2 FQGNSA. Trimming took off 5 bases at V and 4 bases at J, with 27 bases between the two ends. CDR3 length: 19 residues. DNA for the CDR3: TGTGCCAGCAGCCCGGGGGGGGGTCGATGGCGCGCGTCCGGAAACACCATATATTTT. As protein: CASSPGGGRWRASGNTIYF.

The rearrangement links TRBV19 to TRBJ1-5; a possible D gene is TRBD1 (5 bases). The CDR3 is made up of 18 amino acids. The germline V and J ends were trimmed by 3 bases and 0 bases, with 18 bases remaining between them. From germline, CDR1 is LNHDA and CDR2 SQIVND (reference sequence). CDR3 nucleotides: TGTGCCAGTAGTATCGCCTTCCGTGTAGGGGATAGCAATCAGCCCCAGCATTTT. It specifies CASSIAFRVGDSNQPQHF.

The chain carries TRBV27 and TRBJ2-4, with D possibly matching TRBD1 (6 bases). This CDR3 has 17 amino acids. With 2 bases removed from V and 4 bases from J, the gap between germline ends came to 18 bases. The germline V gene has CDR1 MNHEY and CDR2 SMNVEV (reference sequence). The CDR3: CASSLQSPVGQKNIQYF. The CDR3 nucleotides are TGTGCCAGCAGTTTACAATCCCCCGTAGGACAGAAAAACATTCAGTACTTC.

As to this clone: It is unclear where the CDR3 begins or ends on the DNA, so no DNA is shown, and the CDR3 is as TCRdb lists it. The V gene is TRBV2, the J gene TRBJ1-4; whether TRBD1, the table's D call, matches the DNA was not checked. The CDR3 is made up of 13 amino acids, end residues included. CDR1 and CDR2 from the germline V gene are SNHLY and FYNNEI. The CDR3 reads CASILGLQEKLFF.

The chain uses TRBV7-3 and TRBJ1-5; 11 bases map to TRBD1. V lost 4 bases and J lost 6; bases outside the gene matches: 5. Germline CDR1 is SGHTA and CDR2 is FQGTGA. The CDR3 contains 15 residues. Written as DNA, the CDR3 is TGTGCCAGCAGCTGGACAGGGGGCCGGGGTCAGCCCCAGCATTTT. Its translation is CASSWTGGRGQPQHF.

The CDR3 nucleotides read TGCAGTGCTAGCAATGGAAACACCATATATTTT. Its protein is CSASNGNTIYF. The chain combines TRBV20-1 with TRBJ1-3; D is undetermined. Trimming removed 3 bases at V and 3 bases at J, with 3 bases between. Germline V gene sequence: CDR1 DFQATT, CDR2 SNEGSKA (reference sequence). CDR3 size: 11 residues.

Only one count was recorded for this clone. The gene calls are TRBV30 and TRBJ2-2, with 12 nucleotides matching TRBD2. Germline V CDR1 and CDR2: GTSNPN, SVGIG (reference sequence). The ends lost 0 bases at V and 0 bases at J; junction bases unmatched: 8. This CDR3 is 19 amino acids long. In DNA, the CDR3 is TGTGCCTGGAGTGTATTACGGACTAGCGGGGTCTCGAACACCGGGGAGCTGTTTTTT. Translation gives CAWSVLRTSGVSNTGELFF. The full variable domain, its missing parts supplied by reference TRBV30 and TRBJ2-2, is SQTIHQWPATLVQPVGSPLSLECTVEGTSNPNLYWYRQAAGRGLQLLFYSVGIGQISSEVPQNLSASRPQDRQFILSSKKLLLSDSGFYLCAWSVLRTSGVSNTGELFFGEGSRLTVL.

The V call is TRBV7-8, the J call TRBJ1-1; possible D gene TRBD1, 5 bases. Germline V CDR1 and CDR2: SGHVS, FQNEAQ. There are 13 residues in the CDR3. V was cut by 2 bases and J by 7 bases, with 11 bases left in between. The CDR3 spells CASSLTRDYEAFF. Written as DNA, the CDR3 is TGTGCCAGCAGCTTAACCAGGGACTATGAAGCTTTCTTT.

This chain uses TRBV14 with TRBJ2-7; possibly TRBD2 for D (5 bases). The germline V gene has CDR1 SGHDN and CDR2 FVKESK. The CDR3 sequence is 15 residues long. The V end lost 1 base, the J end lost 3 bases, and 13 bases lay between the germline ends. The CDR3 coding sequence is TGTGCCAGCAGCCAAGGACACTGGGAGAACTACGAGCAGTACTTC. Protein: CASSQGHWENYEQYF.

The rearrangement uses TRBV21-1 and TRBJ2-7; no DNA check was done on the table's D call, TRBD2. TRBV21-1 is tagged as a pseudogene. The CDR3 runs 18 residues. The CDR3 protein is CASSKVVEDFPYSYEQYF. The CDR3, as DNA: TGTGCCAGCAGCAAAGTCGTTGAGGATTTTCCTTACTCCTACGAGCAGTACTTC.

This chain joins TRBV5-5 and TRBJ1-2; no clear D. The CDR3 spans 15 residues. The germline gives CDR1 SGHKS, CDR2 YYEKEE (reference sequence). V dropped 1 base and J dropped 0 bases, with 10 bases sitting between them. The CDR3 sequence: CASSLSTEPNYGYTF. The DNA for the CDR3 is TGTGCCAGCAGCTTGTCAACAGAACCTAACTATGGCTACACCTTC.

The V call is TRBV6-6, the J call TRBJ2-7; D remains ambiguous. CDR3 length: 15 residues. From germline, CDR1 is MNHNY and CDR2 SVGAGI (reference sequence). Trimming shortened V by 2 bases and J by 0 bases, and 11 bases separated the two germline ends. The CDR3 reads CASSYVERRSYEQYF. In DNA form, the CDR3 reads TGTGCCAGCAGTTACGTCGAGCGCCGCTCCTACGAGCAGTACTTC.

The genes are TRBV16 and TRBJ2-2; D is possibly TRBD2 (5 bases). CDR3 length equals 14 residues. V lost 5 bases and J lost 4, with 11 bases in between. Germline lookup yields CDR1 KGHSY and CDR2 FQNENV. The CDR3 sequence is CASSSRLATGELFF. The CDR3, as DNA: TGTGCCAGCAGCTCCCGCCTAGCCACCGGGGAGCTGTTTTTT.

This chain's CDR3 is CASSFGEARTSEAFF. As DNA, the CDR3 is TGCGCCAGCAGCTTCGGGGAAGCCCGCACGTCTGAAGCTTTCTTT. This chain joins TRBV5-1 and TRBJ1-1, with unresolved D. Per germline, CDR1 SGHRS and CDR2 YFSETQ. The CDR3 is 15 residues long. V was shortened by 2 bases and J by 6 bases, with 17 bases between the two germline ends.

This chain uses TRBV5-1 with TRBJ1-1; TRBD1 aligns across 7 bases. This CDR3 is built from 15 residues. Germline trimming cut 1 base from V and 1 base from J; bases unmatched to any gene: 4. From germline, CDR1 is SGHRS and CDR2 YFSETQ. The chain's CDR3 is CASSLNRGPNTEAFF. As DNA, the CDR3 is TGCGCCAGCAGCTTGAACAGGGGCCCGAACACTGAAGCTTTCTTT.

CDR3 amino acids: CASSVIAGAITDTQYF. In nucleotides, the CDR3 is TGTGCCAGCAGCGTCATAGCGGGGGCCATCACAGATACGCAGTATTTT. The rearrangement uses TRBV9 and TRBJ2-3; 9 bases align to TRBD2. The germline V gene encodes CDR1 SGDLS and CDR2 YYNGEE. J lost 2 bases, V lost 2 bases, and 6 bases had no gene match. The CDR3 runs 16 residues.

CDR3 loop: CAWMERGLALGGLETQYF. In DNA, the CDR3 is TGTGCCTGGATGGAACGGGGACTAGCGTTAGGAGGGTTGGAGACCCAGTACTTC. This sequence joins TRBV30 and TRBJ2-5; 10 nucleotides agree with TRBD2. The CDR3 has 18 amino acids. V lost 4 bases, J lost 5 bases, and 19 bases stayed unmatched. Germline V gives CDR1 GTSNPN, CDR2 SVGIG (reference sequence).

The genes are TRBV5-1 and TRBJ1-6; D gene unclear. The germline V and J ends were trimmed by 0 bases and 10 bases, with 8 bases remaining between them. CDR3 length: 13 residues. Germline CDR1 and CDR2: SGHRS and YFSETQ. The CDR3 sequence: CASSLAGMSPLHF. As DNA, the CDR3 is TGCGCCAGCAGCTTGGCCGGGATGTCACCCCTCCACTTT.

V is TRBV5-1 and J is TRBJ2-3, with a tentative D call TRBD1 (6 bases). Germline values: CDR1 SGHRS, CDR2 YFSETQ. Trimming took 7 bases from V and 1 from J, leaving 19 bases between them. The CDR3 has 16 residues. The CDR3 region has the DNA TGCGCCAGCGGCCAAACAGGGACGCCGCGCACAGATACGCAGTATTTT. This translates into CASGQTGTPRTDTQYF.

V and J are TRBV28 and TRBJ1-5; 10 bases fit TRBD1. V lost 3 bases to trimming and J lost 3 bases; unmatched junction nucleotides: 5. This CDR3 contains 16 residues. Germline CDR1 reads MDHEN; CDR2 reads SYDVKM. The CDR3 region is CASSFAGTGDNQPQHF. CDR3 sequence (DNA): TGTGCCAGCAGTTTTGCCGGGACAGGGGACAATCAGCCCCAGCATTTT.